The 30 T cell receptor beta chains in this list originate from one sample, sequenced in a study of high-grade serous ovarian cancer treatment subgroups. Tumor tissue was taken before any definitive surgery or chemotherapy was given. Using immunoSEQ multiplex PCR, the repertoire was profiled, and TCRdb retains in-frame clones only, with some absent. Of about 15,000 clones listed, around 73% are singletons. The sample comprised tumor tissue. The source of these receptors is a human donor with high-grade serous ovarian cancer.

The CDR3 sequence: CASSAGPGELFF. The CDR3 DNA follows: TGTGCCAGCAGCGCCGGGCCAGGGGAGCTGTTTTTT. The chain combines TRBV7-2 with TRBJ2-2; no firm D call. V lost 5 bases, J lost 8 bases, and 9 bases lay in between. CDR1 and CDR2 (germline): SGHTA, FQGNSA. The CDR3 extends over 12 amino acids.

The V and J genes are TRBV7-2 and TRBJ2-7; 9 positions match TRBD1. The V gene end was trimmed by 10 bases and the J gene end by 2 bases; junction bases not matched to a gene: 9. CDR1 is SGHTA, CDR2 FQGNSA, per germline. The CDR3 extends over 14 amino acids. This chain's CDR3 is CAIIRTGAPYEQYF. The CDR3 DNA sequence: TGTGCCATTATTAGGACAGGGGCCCCCTACGAGCAGTACTTC.

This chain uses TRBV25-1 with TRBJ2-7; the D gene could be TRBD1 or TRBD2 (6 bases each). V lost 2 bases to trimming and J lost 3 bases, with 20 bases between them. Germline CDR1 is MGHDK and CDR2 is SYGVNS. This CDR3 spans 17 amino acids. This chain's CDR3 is CASSEGPDSGYIYEQYF. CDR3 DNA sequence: TGTGCCAGCAGTGAAGGACCGGACAGCGGGTATATCTACGAGCAGTACTTC.

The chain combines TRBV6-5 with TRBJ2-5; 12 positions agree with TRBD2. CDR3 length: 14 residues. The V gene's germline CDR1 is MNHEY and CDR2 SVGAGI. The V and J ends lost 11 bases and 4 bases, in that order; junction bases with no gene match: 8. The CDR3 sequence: CAGTSGGPVETQYF. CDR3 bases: TGTGCCGGTACTAGCGGGGGGCCGGTAGAGACCCAGTACTTC.

This CDR3 is CASSSRTGTDTQYF. The CDR3 bases are TGCGCCAGCAGCTCTAGGACAGGGACAGATACGCAGTATTTT. The chain employs TRBV5-1 and TRBJ2-3; 8 nucleotides line up with TRBD1. The trim removed 3 bases at V and 3 bases at J, leaving 3 bases unmatched. The CDR3 is 14 amino acids. CDR1 and CDR2 (germline): SGHRS, YFSETQ.

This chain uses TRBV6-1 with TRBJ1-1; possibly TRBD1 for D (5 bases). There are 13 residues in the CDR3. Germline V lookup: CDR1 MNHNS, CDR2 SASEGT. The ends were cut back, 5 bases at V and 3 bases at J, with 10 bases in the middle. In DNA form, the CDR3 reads TGTGCCAGCAGTCAGGGCTCCCACACTGAAGCTTTCTTT. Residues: CASSQGSHTEAFF.

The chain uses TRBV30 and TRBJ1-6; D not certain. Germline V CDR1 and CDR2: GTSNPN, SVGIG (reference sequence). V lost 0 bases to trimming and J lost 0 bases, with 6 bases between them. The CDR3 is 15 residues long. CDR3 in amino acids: CAWSVQSSYNSPLHF. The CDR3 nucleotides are TGTGCCTGGAGTGTACAGAGCTCCTATAATTCACCCCTCCACTTT.

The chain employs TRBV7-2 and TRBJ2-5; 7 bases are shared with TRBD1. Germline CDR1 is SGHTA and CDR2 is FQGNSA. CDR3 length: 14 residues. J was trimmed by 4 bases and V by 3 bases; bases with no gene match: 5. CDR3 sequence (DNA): TGTGCCAGCAGCTTTTCGTCAGGGGGAGAGACCCAGTACTTC. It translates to CASSFSSGGETQYF.

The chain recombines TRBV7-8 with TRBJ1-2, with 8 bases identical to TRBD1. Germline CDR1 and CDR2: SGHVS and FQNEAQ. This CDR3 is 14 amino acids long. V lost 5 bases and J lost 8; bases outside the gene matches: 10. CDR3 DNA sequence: TGTGCCAGCAGCCCTGACAGGGGACAGCGGGGCTACACCTTC. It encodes CASSPDRGQRGYTF.

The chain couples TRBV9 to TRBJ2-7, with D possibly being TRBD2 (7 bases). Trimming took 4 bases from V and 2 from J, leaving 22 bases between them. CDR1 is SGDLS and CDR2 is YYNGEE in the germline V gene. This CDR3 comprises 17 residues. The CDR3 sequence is CASSPGGGGAPPYEQYF. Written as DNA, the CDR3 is TGTGCCAGCAGCCCTGGAGGAGGGGGGGCCCCTCCCTACGAGCAGTACTTC.

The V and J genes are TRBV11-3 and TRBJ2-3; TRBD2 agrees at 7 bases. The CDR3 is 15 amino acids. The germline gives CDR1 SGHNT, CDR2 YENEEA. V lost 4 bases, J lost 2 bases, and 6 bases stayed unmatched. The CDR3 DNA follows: TGTGCCAGCAGCTCCAGCGGGGTGATCACAGATACGCAGTATTTT. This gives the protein CASSSSGVITDTQYF.

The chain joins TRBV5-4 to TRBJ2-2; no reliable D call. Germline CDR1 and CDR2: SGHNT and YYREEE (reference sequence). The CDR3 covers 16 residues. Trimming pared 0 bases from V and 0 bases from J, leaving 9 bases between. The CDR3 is CASSLEWASNTGELFF. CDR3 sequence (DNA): TGTGCCAGCAGCTTGGAGTGGGCCTCGAACACCGGGGAGCTGTTTTTT.

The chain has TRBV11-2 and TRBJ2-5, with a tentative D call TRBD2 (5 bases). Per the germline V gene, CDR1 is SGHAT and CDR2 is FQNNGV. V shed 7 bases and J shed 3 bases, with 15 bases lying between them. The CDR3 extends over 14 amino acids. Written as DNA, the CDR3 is TGTGCCAGCACCTACGGGGTCCTTAAAGAGACCCAGTACTTC. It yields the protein CASTYGVLKETQYF.

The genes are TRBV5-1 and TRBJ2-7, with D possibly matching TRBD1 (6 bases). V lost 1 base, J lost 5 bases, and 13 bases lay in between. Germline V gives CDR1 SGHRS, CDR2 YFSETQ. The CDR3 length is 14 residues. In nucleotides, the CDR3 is TGCGCCAGCAGCTTGCGCAGGGGAACGGACGAGCAGTACTTC. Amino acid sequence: CASSLRRGTDEQYF.

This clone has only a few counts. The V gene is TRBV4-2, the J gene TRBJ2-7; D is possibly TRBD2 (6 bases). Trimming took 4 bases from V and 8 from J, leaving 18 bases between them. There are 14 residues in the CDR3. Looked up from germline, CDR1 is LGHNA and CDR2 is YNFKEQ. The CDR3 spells CASSRTGTGVQQYF. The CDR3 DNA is TGTGCCAGCAGCCGAACCGGGACTGGGGTACAGCAGTACTTC.

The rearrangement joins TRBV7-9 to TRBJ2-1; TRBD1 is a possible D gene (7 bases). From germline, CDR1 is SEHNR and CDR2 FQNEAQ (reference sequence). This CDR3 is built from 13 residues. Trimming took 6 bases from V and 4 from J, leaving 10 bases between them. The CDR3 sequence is CASRSGGYNEQFF. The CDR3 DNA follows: TGTGCCAGCAGGTCAGGGGGGTACAATGAGCAGTTCTTC.

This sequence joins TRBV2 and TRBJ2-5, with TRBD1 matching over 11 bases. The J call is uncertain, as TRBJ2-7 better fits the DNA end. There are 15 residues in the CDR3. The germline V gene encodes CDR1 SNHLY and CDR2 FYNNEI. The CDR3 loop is CASSVPGTGGYEQYF. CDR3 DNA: TGTGCCAGCAGTGTTCCCGGGACAGGGGGCTACGAGCAGTACTTC.

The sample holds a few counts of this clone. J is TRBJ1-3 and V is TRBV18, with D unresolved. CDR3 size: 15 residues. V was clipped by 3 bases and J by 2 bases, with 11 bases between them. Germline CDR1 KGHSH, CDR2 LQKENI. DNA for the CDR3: TGTGCCAGCTCACCGTCCAGTCTTACTGGAAACACCATATATTTT. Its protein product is CASSPSSLTGNTIYF.

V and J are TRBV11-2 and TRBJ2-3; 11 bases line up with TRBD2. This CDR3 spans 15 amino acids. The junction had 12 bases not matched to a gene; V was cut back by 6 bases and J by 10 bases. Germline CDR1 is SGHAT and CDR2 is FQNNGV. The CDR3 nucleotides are TGTGCCAGCAGGGTTAGCGGGGGGGCCTTTGGGCCGCAGTATTTT. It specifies CASRVSGGAFGPQYF.

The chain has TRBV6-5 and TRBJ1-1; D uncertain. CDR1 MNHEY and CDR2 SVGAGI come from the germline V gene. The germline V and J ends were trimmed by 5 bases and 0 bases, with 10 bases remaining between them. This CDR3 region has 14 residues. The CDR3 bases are TGTGCCAGCAGTAAAACCCACATGAACACTGAAGCTTTCTTT. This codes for CASSKTHMNTEAFF.

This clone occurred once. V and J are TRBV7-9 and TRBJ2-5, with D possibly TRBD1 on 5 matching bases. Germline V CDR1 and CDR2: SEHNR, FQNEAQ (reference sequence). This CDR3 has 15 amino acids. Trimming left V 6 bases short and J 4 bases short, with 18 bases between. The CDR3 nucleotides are TGTGCCAGCAGTTACCCCCAGGGTGGTAGAGAGACCCAGTACTTC. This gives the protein CASSYPQGGRETQYF.

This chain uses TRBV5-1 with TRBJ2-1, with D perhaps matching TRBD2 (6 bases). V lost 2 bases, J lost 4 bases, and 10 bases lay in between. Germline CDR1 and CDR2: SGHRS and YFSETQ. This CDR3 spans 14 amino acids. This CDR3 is CASSLSGPYNEQFF. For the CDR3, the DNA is TGCGCCAGCAGCTTAAGCGGGCCATACAATGAGCAGTTCTTC.

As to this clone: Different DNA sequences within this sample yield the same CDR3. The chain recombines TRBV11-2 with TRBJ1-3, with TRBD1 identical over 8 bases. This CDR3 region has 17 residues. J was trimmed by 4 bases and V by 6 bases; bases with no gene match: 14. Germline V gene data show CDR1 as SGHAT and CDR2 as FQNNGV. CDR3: CASSLAGQGMEGNTIYF. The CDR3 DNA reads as TGTGCCAGCAGTTTGGCAGGACAGGGTATGGAAGGAAACACCATATATTTT.

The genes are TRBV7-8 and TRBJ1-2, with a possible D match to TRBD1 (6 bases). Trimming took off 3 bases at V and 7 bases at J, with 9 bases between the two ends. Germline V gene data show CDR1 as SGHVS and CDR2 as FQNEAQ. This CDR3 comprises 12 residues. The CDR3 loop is CASSFNRAGYTF. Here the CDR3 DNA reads TGTGCCAGCAGCTTTAACAGGGCTGGCTACACCTTC.

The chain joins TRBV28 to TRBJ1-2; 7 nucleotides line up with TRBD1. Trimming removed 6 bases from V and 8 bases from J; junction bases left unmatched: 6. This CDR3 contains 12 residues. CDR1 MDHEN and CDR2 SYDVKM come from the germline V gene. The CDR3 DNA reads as TGTGCCAGCAGCTTAGGACAGGCCGGCTACACCTTC. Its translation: CASSLGQAGYTF.

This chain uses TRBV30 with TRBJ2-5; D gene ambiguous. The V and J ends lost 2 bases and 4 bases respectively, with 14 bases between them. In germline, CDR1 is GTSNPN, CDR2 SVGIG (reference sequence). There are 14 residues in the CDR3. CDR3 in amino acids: CAWSWSGLPETQYF. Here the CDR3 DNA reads TGTGCCTGGAGTTGGTCCGGGCTCCCAGAGACCCAGTACTTC.

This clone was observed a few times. CDR3 region: CASSLQGGSSTDTQYF. In DNA, the CDR3 is TGCGCCAGCAGCTTGCAAGGGGGGTCTAGCACAGATACGCAGTATTTT. The gene calls are TRBV5-1 and TRBJ2-3; D possibly uses TRBD1 or TRBD2 (6 bases each). The CDR3 sequence is 16 residues long. Germline lookup yields CDR1 SGHRS and CDR2 YFSETQ. The V end was cut by 1 base, the J end by 0 bases, with 12 bases between.

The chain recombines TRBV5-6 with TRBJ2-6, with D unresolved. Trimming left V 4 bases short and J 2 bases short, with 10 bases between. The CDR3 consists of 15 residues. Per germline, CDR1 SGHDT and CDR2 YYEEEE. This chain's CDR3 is CASSQRITGANVLTF. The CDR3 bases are TGTGCCAGCAGCCAGAGAATTACTGGGGCCAACGTCCTGACTTTC.

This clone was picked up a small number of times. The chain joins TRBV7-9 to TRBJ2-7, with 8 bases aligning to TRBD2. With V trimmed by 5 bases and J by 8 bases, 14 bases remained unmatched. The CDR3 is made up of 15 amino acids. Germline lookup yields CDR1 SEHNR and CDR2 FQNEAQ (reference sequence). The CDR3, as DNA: TGTGCCAGCAGCGAGACAGGACTAGCCTCTACGAAGCAGTACTTC. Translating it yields CASSETGLASTKQYF. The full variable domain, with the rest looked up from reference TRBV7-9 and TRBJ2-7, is DTGVSQNPRHKITKRGQNVTFRCDPISEHNRLYWYRQTLGQGPEFLTYFQNEAQLEKSRLLSDRFSAERPKGSFSTLEIQRTEQGDSAMYLCASSETGLASTKQYFGPGTRLTVT.

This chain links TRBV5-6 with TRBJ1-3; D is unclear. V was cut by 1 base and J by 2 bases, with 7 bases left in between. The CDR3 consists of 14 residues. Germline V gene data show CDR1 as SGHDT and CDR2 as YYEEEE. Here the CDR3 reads CASSLPATGNTIYF. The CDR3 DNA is TGTGCCAGCAGCTTGCCGGCCACTGGAAACACCATATATTTT.